The 20 T cell receptor beta chains reported below all come from one sample, sequenced in a study of T cells after yellow fever vaccination. Via MiXCR, TCRdb re-called the 5' RACE reads, giving one row per CDR3 protein. The profile shows 350,000 to 450,000 distinct CDR3 sequences, more than 5.5% of them singletons. The sample in question was PBMCs, obtained 5 days after the yellow fever booster vaccination. The receptors originated from a man younger than 45 who received the YFV17D yellow fever vaccine.

V usage is TRBV7-2 and J usage is TRBJ2-2; 7 bases match TRBD2. J was trimmed by 5 bases and V by 5 bases; bases with no gene match: 2. This CDR3 is built from 13 residues. Germline loops: CDR1 SGHTA, CDR2 FQGNSA. The CDR3 is CASSGRGTGELFF. CDR3 DNA sequence: TGTGCCAGCAGCGGGAGGGGAACCGGGGAGCTGTTTTTT.

This clonotype was seen only a few times. This chain joins TRBV6-5 and TRBJ2-6; TRBD2 might be the D (6 bases). The length of the CDR3 is 19 residues. CDR1 is MNHEY and CDR2 is SVGAGI in the germline V gene. V was cut by 2 bases and J by 2 bases, with 19 bases left in between. CDR3 DNA sequence: TGTGCCAGCAGTTACCAGACCCGGGACTTCGGTCCTGGGGCCAACGTCCTGACTTTC. Its translation is CASSYQTRDFGPGANVLTF.

A remark on this clonotype: One end of the junction does not line up with germline, which may come from a read error. The genes are TRBV20-1 and TRBJ2-3, with TRBD2 matching over 8 bases. There are 16 residues in the CDR3. CDR1 and CDR2 from the germline V gene are DFQATT and SNEGSKA (reference sequence). CDR3 amino acids: CCARSTLAGGTDTQYF. DNA of the CDR3: TGCTGTGCTAGATCAACTCTAGCGGGCGGCACAGATACGCAGTATTTT.

This rearrangement joins TRBV20-1 to TRBJ2-3; D unresolved. Looked up from germline, CDR1 is DFQATT and CDR2 is SNEGSKA (reference sequence). The CDR3 covers 12 residues. The V end was cut by 0 bases, the J end by 4 bases, with 5 bases between. The CDR3 loop reads CSARDRPDTQYF. CDR3 in DNA: TGCAGTGCTAGAGATCGTCCAGATACGCAGTATTTT.

CDR3 sequence: CASRGGGVTYNEQFF. The CDR3 DNA reads as TGTGCCAGCAGAGGTGGAGGGGTAACCTACAATGAGCAGTTCTTC. The chain couples TRBV12-3 or TRBV12-4 to TRBJ2-1; possibly TRBD2 for D (6 bases). With 6 bases removed from V and 2 bases from J, the gap between germline ends came to 14 bases. This CDR3 is built from 15 residues.

This clonotype came up a few times. This chain joins TRBV5-4 and TRBJ1-1, with a tentative D call TRBD1 (5 bases). The germline V gene encodes CDR1 SGHNT and CDR2 YYREEE (reference sequence). The CDR3 covers 14 residues. V lost 3 bases and J lost 1, with 10 bases in between. The CDR3 protein is CASSYRDWNTEAFF. The CDR3 region has the DNA TGTGCCAGCAGCTATCGGGACTGGAACACTGAAGCTTTCTTT.

The chain links TRBV13 to TRBJ2-3; D gene unclear. Germline CDR1 and CDR2: PRHDT and FYEKMQ (reference sequence). This CDR3 region has 16 residues. The V and J ends lost 1 base and 1 base respectively, with 12 bases between them. As DNA, the CDR3 is TGTGCCAGCAGCTTAGCAAGGAGAGAAGGCACAGATACGCAGTATTTT. Amino acid sequence: CASSLARREGTDTQYF.

The rearrangement joins TRBV5-6 to TRBJ1-2; 8 positions agree with TRBD1. The V and J ends lost 1 base and 3 bases, in that order; junction bases with no gene match: 5. Germline V gives CDR1 SGHDT, CDR2 YYEEEE. CDR3 length equals 15 residues. CDR3 sequence: CASSLLDREDYGYTF. The CDR3 DNA sequence: TGTGCCAGCAGCTTGTTGGACAGGGAGGACTATGGCTACACCTTC. Full variable domain (outside the CDR3, taken from reference TRBV5-6 and TRBJ1-2): DAGVTQSPTHLIKTRGQQVTLRCSPKSGHDTVSWYQQALGQGPQFIFQYYEEEERQRGNFPDRFSGHQFPNYSSELNVNALLLGDSALYLCASSLLDREDYGYTFGSGTRLTVV.

The chain uses TRBV14 and TRBJ1-1; D gene unclear. The V gene's germline CDR1 is SGHDN and CDR2 FVKESK. The CDR3 loop spans 12 amino acids. V shed 2 bases and J shed 8 bases, with 9 bases lying between them. The CDR3 bases are TGTGCCAGCAGCCAAACCTACTACGAAGCTTTCTTT. It is translated as CASSQTYYEAFF.

This chain uses TRBV4-2 with TRBJ2-3, with 12 bases fitting TRBD2. The CDR3 spans 17 residues. Losses at the gene ends were 0 bases for V and 1 base for J; bases not matched to a gene: 2. In germline, CDR1 is LGHNA, CDR2 YNFKEQ. This chain's CDR3 is CASSQEASGRGTDTQYF. DNA of the CDR3: TGTGCCAGCAGCCAAGAGGCTAGCGGGAGGGGCACAGATACGCAGTATTTT.

A few counts support this clonotype. This chain joins TRBV5-5 and TRBJ1-3; no clear D. Germline V gives CDR1 SGHKS, CDR2 YYEKEE (reference sequence). This CDR3 is 13 amino acids long. Between the trimmed V and J ends, which lost 1 base and 4 bases, there was a span of 6 bases. CDR3 DNA: TGTGCCAGCAGCTTGCCCGTCGGAAACACCATATATTTT. Residues: CASSLPVGNTIYF.

At least ten counts were recorded for this clonotype. The rearrangement links TRBV12-3 or TRBV12-4 to TRBJ2-3; the match to TRBD2 covers 12 bases. V trimming: 5 bases; J trimming: 5 bases; junction bases outside the gene matches: 8. The length of the CDR3 is 16 residues. In nucleotides, the CDR3 is TGTGCCAGCAGTGTGACTAGCGGGAGAGGGGGAGATACGCAGTATTTT. Its translation: CASSVTSGRGGDTQYF.

This clonotype was recorded many times. This chain joins TRBV5-1 and TRBJ1-1; 7 bases are a match to TRBD1. Trimming cost V 4 bases and J 1 base; bases outside gene matches: 7. In germline, CDR1 is SGHRS, CDR2 YFSETQ. The CDR3 has 15 amino acids. The CDR3 DNA sequence: TGCGCCAGCAGCCTGACAGGGCGGGCGAACACTGAAGCTTTCTTT. This gives the protein CASSLTGRANTEAFF. The complete variable domain, with remaining parts taken from reference TRBV5-1 and TRBJ1-1, reads KAGVTQTPRYLIKTRGQQVTLSCSPISGHRSVSWYQQTPGQGLQFLFEYFSETQRNKGNFPGRFSGRQFSNSRSEMNVSTLELGDSALYLCASSLTGRANTEAFFGQGTRLTVV.

This clonotype showed up just a few times. V usage is TRBV5-4 and J usage is TRBJ2-4; D is perhaps TRBD2 (6 bases). This CDR3 contains 18 residues. Germline CDR1 is SGHNT and CDR2 is YYREEE (reference sequence). Trimming took 5 bases from V and 0 from J, leaving 21 bases between them. CDR3 protein: CASRGWGSTGVAKNIQYF. The DNA of the CDR3 is TGTGCCAGCAGAGGTTGGGGTTCTACGGGGGTAGCCAAAAACATTCAGTACTTC.

This clonotype was counted ten times or more. The J gene is TRBJ2-5, the V gene TRBV7-2, with D perhaps matching TRBD1 (6 bases). The CDR3 sequence is 16 residues long. The germline CDR1 and CDR2 sequences are SGHTA and FQGNSA. V was pared by 0 bases and J by 5 bases, with 16 bases between. CDR3 bases: TGTGCCAGCAGCTTAGCCGGAGCAGGGGCGCGGGAGACCCAGTACTTC. Residues: CASSLAGAGARETQYF.

This clonotype was recorded at least ten times. The V gene is TRBV28, the J gene TRBJ2-7, with D tentatively TRBD1 (6 bases). Germline V gene sequence: CDR1 MDHEN, CDR2 SYDVKM. V dropped 5 bases and J dropped 12 bases, with 14 bases sitting between them. The CDR3 runs 11 residues. Here the CDR3 reads CASSLHRAWYF. The CDR3 DNA sequence: TGTGCCAGCAGTCTTCACAGGGCCTGGTACTTC.

V is TRBV7-9 and J is TRBJ2-7; D is possibly TRBD1 (5 bases). The germline V and J ends were trimmed by 3 bases and 6 bases, with 12 bases remaining between them. The CDR3 is 13 residues long. Germline V CDR1 and CDR2: SEHNR, FQNEAQ (reference sequence). CDR3 sequence reads: CASSFQGPVEQYF. In DNA, the CDR3 is TGTGCCAGCAGCTTCCAGGGCCCGGTCGAGCAGTACTTC.

The chain couples TRBV20-1 to TRBJ2-5; D is uncertain. The V end lost 3 bases, the J end lost 4 bases, and 6 bases lay between the germline ends. The germline gives CDR1 DFQATT, CDR2 SNEGSKA (reference sequence). This CDR3 contains 11 residues. CDR3 nucleotide sequence: TGCAGTGCTAGCCTGACAGAGACCCAGTACTTC. It yields the protein CSASLTETQYF.

This clonotype has a handful of counts. J is TRBJ2-3 and V is TRBV28; 8 bases fit TRBD2. Germline V gives CDR1 MDHEN, CDR2 SYDVKM. There are 18 residues in the CDR3. V gave up 3 bases and J gave up 0 bases; unmatched junction bases: 11. The CDR3 region is CASSFTSGSVVSTDTQYF. CDR3 sequence (DNA): TGTGCCAGCAGTTTCACCAGCGGGAGTGTCGTTAGCACAGATACGCAGTATTTT.

In this sample, this clonotype turned up many times. This chain connects TRBV27 to TRBJ2-1; 11 bases fit TRBD2. Germline assignment: CDR1 MNHEY and CDR2 SMNVEV (reference sequence). After removal of 1 base from V and 5 bases from J, the junction contained 13 bases not matched to a gene. This CDR3 comprises 19 residues. CDR3 sequence reads: CASSLYPGHLAGGDNEQFF. The CDR3 bases are TGTGCCAGCAGTTTATATCCGGGACATTTAGCGGGAGGGGACAATGAGCAGTTCTTC.